This T cell receptor (beta chain) derives from a study of shared clonotypes between healthy human individuals. Data came from immunoSEQ multiplex PCR; TCRdb stores just in-frame clones and leaves some out. There are roughly 2 million clones in the sample; about 95% occur only once, and 1.1% lies in the top ten. Positively selected for CCR7, the CD45RO-negative cells used as naive CD8 cells excluded terminally differentiated effector memory CD45RA+ cells. The germline V gene has CDR1 SGDLS and CDR2 YYNGEE. Trimming cost V 4 bases and J 5 bases, with 18 bases left between them. The length of the CDR3 is 15 residues.

This sequence joins TRBV9 and TRBJ2-5, with D perhaps TRBD1 (6 bases). This receptor was identified in a man aged 18 to 30 in good health. Sequencing input: naive CD8+ T cells sorted from blood. The CDR3 loop is CASSPRGSLYETQYF. CDR3 sequence (DNA): TGTGCCAGCAGCCCCAGGGGCAGCCTATACGAGACCCAGTACTTC.